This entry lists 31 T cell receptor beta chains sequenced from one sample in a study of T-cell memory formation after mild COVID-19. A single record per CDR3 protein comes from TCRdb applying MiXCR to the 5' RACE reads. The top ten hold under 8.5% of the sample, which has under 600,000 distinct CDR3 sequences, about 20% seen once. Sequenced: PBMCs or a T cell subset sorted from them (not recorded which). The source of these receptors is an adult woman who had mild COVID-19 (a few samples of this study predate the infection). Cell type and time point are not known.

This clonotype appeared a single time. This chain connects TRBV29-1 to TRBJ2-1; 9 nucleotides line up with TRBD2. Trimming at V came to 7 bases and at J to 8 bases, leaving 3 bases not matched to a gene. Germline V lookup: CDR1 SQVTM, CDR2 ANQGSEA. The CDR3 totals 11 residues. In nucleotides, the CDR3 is TGCAGCGGCGGGGGGGGATATGAGCAGTTCTTC. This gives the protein CSGGGGYEQFF.

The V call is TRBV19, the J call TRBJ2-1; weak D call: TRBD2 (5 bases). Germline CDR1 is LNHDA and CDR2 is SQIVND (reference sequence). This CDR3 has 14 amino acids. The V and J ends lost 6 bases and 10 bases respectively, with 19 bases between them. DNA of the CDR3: TGTGCCAGTAGGTCGAAGCCGGGAAGGTGGGAGCAGTTCTTC. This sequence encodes CASRSKPGRWEQFF. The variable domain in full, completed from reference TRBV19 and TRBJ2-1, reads DGGITQSPKYLFRKEGQNVTLSCEQNLNHDAMYWYRQDPGQGLRLIYYSQIVNDFQKGDIAEGYSVSREKKESFPLTVTSAQKNPTAFYLCASRSKPGRWEQFFGPGTRLTVL.

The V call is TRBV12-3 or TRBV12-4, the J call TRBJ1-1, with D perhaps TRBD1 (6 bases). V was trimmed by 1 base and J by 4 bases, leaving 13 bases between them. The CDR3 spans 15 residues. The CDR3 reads CASSLDTGKATEAFF. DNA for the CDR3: TGTGCCAGCAGTTTAGATACAGGGAAGGCCACTGAAGCTTTCTTT.

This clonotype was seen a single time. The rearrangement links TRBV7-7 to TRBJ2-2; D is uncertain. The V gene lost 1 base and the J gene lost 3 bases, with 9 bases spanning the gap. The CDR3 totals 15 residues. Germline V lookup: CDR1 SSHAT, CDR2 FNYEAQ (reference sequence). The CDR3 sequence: CASSLDVMDTGELFF. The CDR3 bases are TGTGCCAGCAGCTTAGATGTTATGGACACCGGGGAGCTGTTTTTT.

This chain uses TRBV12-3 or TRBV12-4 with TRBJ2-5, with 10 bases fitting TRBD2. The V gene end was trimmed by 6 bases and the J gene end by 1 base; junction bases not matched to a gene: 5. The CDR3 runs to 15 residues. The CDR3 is CASRLAGALQETQYF. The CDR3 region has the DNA TGTGCCAGCAGGCTAGCGGGGGCCCTCCAAGAGACCCAGTACTTC.

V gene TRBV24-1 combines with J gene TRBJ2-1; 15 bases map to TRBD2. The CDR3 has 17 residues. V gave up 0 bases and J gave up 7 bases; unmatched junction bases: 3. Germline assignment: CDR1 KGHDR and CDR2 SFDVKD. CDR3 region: CATSDLGLAGGRNEQFF. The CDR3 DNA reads TGTGCCACCAGTGATTTGGGACTAGCGGGAGGGCGGAATGAGCAGTTCTTC.

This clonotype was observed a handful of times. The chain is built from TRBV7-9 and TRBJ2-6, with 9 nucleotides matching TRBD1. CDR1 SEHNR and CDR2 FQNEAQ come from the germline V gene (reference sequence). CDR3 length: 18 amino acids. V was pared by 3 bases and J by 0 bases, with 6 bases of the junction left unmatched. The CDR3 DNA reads TGTGCCAGCAGCTTTCCGGACAGGGGAAGCTCTGGGGCCAACGTCCTGACTTTC. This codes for CASSFPDRGSSGANVLTF.

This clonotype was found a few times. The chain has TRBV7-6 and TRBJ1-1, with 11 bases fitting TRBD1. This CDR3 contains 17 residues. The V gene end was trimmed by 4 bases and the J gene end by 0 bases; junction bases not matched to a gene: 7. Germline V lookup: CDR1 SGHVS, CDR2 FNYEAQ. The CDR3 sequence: CASSSPGQGVMNTEAFF. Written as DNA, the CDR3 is TGTGCCAGCAGCTCTCCGGGACAGGGGGTGATGAACACTGAAGCTTTCTTT.

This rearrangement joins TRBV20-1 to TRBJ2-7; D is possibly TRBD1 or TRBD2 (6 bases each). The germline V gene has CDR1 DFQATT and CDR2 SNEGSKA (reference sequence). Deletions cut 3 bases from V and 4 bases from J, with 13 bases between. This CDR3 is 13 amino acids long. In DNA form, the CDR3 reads TGCAGTGCTAGTTCTCGGGGGCCATACGAGCAGTACTTC. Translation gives CSASSRGPYEQYF.

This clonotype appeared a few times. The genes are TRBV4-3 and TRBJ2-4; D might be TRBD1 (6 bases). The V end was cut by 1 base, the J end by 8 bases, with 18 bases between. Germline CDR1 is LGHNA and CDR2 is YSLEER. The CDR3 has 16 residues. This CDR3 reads CASSQGPSRAGDIQYF. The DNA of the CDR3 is TGCGCCAGCAGCCAAGGTCCCTCGCGCGCAGGGGACATTCAGTACTTC.

The CDR3 region is CASSLGAGGPYEQYF. The DNA of the CDR3 is TGTGCCAGCAGCTTAGGCGCTGGGGGTCCCTACGAGCAGTACTTC. The chain joins TRBV13 to TRBJ2-7; D may correspond to TRBD1 or TRBD2 (5 bases each). The CDR3 covers 15 residues. The germline V gene has CDR1 PRHDT and CDR2 FYEKMQ (reference sequence). Trimming took 0 bases from V and 2 from J, leaving 11 bases between them.

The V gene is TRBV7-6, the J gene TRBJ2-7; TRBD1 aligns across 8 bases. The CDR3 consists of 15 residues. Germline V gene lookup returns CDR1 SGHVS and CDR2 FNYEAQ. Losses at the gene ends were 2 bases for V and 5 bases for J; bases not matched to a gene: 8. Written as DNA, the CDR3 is TGTGCCAGCAGCTTACTAGGGGACAGGTGGGACGAGCAGTACTTC. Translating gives CASSLLGDRWDEQYF.

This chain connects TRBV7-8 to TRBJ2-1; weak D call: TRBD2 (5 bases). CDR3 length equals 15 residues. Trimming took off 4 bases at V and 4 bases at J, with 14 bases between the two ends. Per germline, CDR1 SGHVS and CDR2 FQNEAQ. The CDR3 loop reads CASSSRVAIYNEQFF. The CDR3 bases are TGTGCCAGCAGCTCCCGGGTAGCGATATACAATGAGCAGTTCTTC. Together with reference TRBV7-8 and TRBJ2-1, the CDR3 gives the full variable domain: GAGVSQSPRYKVAKRGQDVALRCDPISGHVSLFWYQQALGQGPEFLTYFQNEAQLDKSGLPSDRFFAERPEGSVSTLKIQRTQQEDSAVYLCASSSRVAIYNEQFFGPGTRLTVL.

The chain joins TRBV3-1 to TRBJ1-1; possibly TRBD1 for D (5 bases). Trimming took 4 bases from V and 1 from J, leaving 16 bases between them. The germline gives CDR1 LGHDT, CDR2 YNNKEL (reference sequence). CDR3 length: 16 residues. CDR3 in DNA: TGTGCCAGCAGCCCTCGCGCGTTGGGACGGAACACTGAAGCTTTCTTT. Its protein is CASSPRALGRNTEAFF.

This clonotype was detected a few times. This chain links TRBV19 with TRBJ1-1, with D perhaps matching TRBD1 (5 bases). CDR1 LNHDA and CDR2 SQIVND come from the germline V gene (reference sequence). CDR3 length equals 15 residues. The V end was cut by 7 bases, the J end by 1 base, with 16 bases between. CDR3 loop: CASTSLGAGNTEAFF. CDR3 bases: TGTGCCAGTACTTCCCTCGGGGCGGGGAACACTGAAGCTTTCTTT.

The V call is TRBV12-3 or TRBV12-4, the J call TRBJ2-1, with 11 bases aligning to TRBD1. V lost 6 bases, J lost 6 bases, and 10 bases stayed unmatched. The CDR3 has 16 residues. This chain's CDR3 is CASSPIGQGARNEQFF. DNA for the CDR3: TGTGCCAGCAGCCCGATCGGACAGGGGGCTCGCAATGAGCAGTTCTTC.

Here the CDR3 reads CASSLERLGLNIQYF. CDR3 bases: TGTGCCAGCAGCTTGGAGAGACTGGGACTGAACATTCAGTACTTC. The chain employs TRBV7-2 and TRBJ2-4, with a tentative D call TRBD2 (6 bases). Germline CDR1 and CDR2: SGHTA and FQGNSA. The V and J ends lost 3 bases and 7 bases respectively, with 16 bases between them. The CDR3 is made up of 15 amino acids. The complete variable domain, with remaining parts taken from reference TRBV7-2 and TRBJ2-4, reads GAGVSQSPSNKVTEKGKDVELRCDPISGHTALYWYRQSLGQGLEFLIYFQGNSAPDKSGLPSDRFSAERTGGSVSTLTIQRTQQEDSAVYLCASSLERLGLNIQYFGAGTRLSVL.

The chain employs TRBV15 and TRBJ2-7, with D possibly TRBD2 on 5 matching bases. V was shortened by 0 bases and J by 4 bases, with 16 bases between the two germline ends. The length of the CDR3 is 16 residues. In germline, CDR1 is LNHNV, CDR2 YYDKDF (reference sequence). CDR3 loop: CATSRERGQRQYEQYF. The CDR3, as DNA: TGTGCCACCAGCAGAGAGCGTGGGCAGCGGCAGTACGAGCAGTACTTC.

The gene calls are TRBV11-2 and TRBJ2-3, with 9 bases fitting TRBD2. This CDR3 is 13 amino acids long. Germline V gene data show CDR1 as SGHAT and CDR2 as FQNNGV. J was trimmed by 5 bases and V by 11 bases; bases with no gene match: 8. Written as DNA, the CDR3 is TGTGCCGCGGGGGGGCCTTTTATAGATACGCAGTATTTT. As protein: CAAGGPFIDTQYF.

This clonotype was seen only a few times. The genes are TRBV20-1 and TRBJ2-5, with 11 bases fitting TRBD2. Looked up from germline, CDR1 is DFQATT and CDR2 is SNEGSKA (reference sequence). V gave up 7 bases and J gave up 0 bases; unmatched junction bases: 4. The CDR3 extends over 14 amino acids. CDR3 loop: CSVPGLADQETQYF. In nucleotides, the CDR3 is TGCAGTGTCCCGGGACTAGCGGACCAAGAGACCCAGTACTTC.

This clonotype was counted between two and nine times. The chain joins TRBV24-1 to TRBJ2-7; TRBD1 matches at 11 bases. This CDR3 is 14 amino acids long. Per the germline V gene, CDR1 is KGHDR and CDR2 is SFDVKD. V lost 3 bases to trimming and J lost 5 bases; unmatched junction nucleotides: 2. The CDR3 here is CATSDGGQGDEQYF. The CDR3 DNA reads TGTGCCACCAGTGATGGGGGACAGGGGGACGAGCAGTACTTC.

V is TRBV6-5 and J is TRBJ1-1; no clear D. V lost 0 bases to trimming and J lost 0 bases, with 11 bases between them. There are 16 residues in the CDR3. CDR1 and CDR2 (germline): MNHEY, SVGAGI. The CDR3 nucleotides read TGTGCCAGCAGTTACTCATCGCTGCGGATGAACACTGAAGCTTTCTTT. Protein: CASSYSSLRMNTEAFF.

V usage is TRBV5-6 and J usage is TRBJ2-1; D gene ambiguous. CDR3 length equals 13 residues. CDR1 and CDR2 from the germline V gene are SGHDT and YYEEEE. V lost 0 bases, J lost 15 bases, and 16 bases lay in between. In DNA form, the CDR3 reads TGTGCCAGCAGCTTGGCCTCATCTGGTGCTGCGTTCTTC. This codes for CASSLASSGAAFF. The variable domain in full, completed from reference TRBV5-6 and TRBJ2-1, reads DAGVTQSPTHLIKTRGQQVTLRCSPKSGHDTVSWYQQALGQGPQFIFQYYEEEERQRGNFPDRFSGHQFPNYSSELNVNALLLGDSALYLCASSLASSGAAFFGPGTRLTVL.

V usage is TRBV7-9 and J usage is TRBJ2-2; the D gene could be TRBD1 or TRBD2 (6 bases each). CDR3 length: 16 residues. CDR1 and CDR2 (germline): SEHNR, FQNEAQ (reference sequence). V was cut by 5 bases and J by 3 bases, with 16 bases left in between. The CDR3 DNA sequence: TGTGCCAGCAGCGACCTAGGGGGGAGAGACACCGGGGAGCTGTTTTTT. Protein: CASSDLGGRDTGELFF.

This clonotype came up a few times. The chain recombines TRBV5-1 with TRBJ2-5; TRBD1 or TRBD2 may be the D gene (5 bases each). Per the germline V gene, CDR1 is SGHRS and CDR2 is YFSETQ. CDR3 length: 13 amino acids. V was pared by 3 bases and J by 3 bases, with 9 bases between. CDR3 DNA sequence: TGCGCCAGCAGCTCCCTGGGGGAAGAGACCCAGTACTTC. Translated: CASSSLGEETQYF. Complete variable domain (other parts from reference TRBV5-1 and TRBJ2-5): KAGVTQTPRYLIKTRGQQVTLSCSPISGHRSVSWYQQTPGQGLQFLFEYFSETQRNKGNFPGRFSGRQFSNSRSEMNVSTLELGDSALYLCASSSLGEETQYFGPGTRLLVL.

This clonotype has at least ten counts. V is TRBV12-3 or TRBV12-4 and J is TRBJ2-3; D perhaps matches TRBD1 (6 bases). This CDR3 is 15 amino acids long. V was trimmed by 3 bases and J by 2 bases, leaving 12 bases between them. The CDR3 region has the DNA TGTGCCAGCAGTTTGCCGACAGGTATCACAGATACGCAGTATTTT. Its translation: CASSLPTGITDTQYF.

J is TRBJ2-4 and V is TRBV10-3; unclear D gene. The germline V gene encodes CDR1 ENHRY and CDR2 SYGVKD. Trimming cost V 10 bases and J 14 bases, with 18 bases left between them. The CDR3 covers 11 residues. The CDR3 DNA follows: TGTGCCACACTAATGGACGGAAATAAGTACTTC. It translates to CATLMDGNKYF.

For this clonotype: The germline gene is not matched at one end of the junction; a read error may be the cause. Here the CDR3 reads CASSQDLDRAAVW. The CDR3, as DNA: TGTGCCAGCAGCCAAGATTTGGACAGGGCGGCTGTATGG. The gene calls are TRBV14 and TRBJ2-3; TRBD1 agrees at 8 bases. The CDR3 spans 13 residues. The germline V gene encodes CDR1 SGHDN and CDR2 FVKESK.

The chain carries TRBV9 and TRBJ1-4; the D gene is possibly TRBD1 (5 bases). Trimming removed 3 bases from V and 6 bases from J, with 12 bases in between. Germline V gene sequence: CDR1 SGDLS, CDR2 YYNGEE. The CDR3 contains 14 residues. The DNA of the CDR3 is TGTGCCAGCAGCGAGGGACCGAGAGATGAAAAACTGTTTTTT. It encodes CASSEGPRDEKLFF.

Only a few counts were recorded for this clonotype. The CDR3: CASNAGTLTEKLFF. The CDR3 region has the DNA TGTGCCAGCAATGCAGGGACCCTGACTGAAAAACTGTTTTTT. V and J are TRBV6-6 and TRBJ1-4; tentatively, D is TRBD1 (5 bases). The V end lost 7 bases, the J end lost 7 bases, and 16 bases lay between the germline ends. The CDR3 spans 14 residues. In germline, CDR1 is MNHNY, CDR2 SVGAGI (reference sequence).

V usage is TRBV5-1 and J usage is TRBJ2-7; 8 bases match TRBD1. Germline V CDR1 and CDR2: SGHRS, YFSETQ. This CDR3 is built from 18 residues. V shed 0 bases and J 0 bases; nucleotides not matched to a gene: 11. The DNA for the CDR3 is TGCGCCAGCAGCTTGGCCTTGAAAGGACAGGGAATCTCCTACGAGCAGTACTTC. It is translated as CASSLALKGQGISYEQYF.